Sequencing of this TCR beta chain was carried out in a study of cytomegalovirus exposure and HLA in healthy donors. Study-wide results and limits: Cytomegalovirus-associated status was assigned to roughly 160 TCR beta chains. A prior analysis recorded that most TCR beta V segments were productive about 87% or about 30% of the time.

The PCR contained 60 Vbeta and 13 Jbeta primers. Profiling relied on immunoSEQ multiplex PCR, and the TCRdb table lists in-frame clones only, not all of them. Among roughly 170,000 clones listed, roughly four fifths were seen once. Details on this clone: As yet, its antigen is unknown.

Losses at the gene ends were 4 bases for V and 9 bases for J; bases not matched to a gene: 6. The CDR3 runs to 12 residues. Germline V gene sequence: CDR1 MDHEN, CDR2 SYDVKM. This receptor was taken from a woman aged 30 to 39 in good health and CMV-seronegative. The sequencing sample was made of PBMCs. The chain recombines TRBV28 with TRBJ2-7; 7 bases line up with TRBD1. CDR3 in DNA: TGTGCCAGCAGTTACTTCCGGGACAGGCAGTACTTC. It yields the protein CASSYFRDRQYF. The complete variable domain, with remaining parts taken from reference TRBV28 and TRBJ2-7, reads DVKVTQSSRYLVKRTGEKVFLECVQDMDHENMFWYRQDPGLGLRLIYFSYDVKMKEKGDIPEGYSVSREKKERFSLILESASTNQTSMYLCASSYFRDRQYFGPGTRLTVT.